This TCR beta chain was observed in a study of T-cell reconstitution after alpha-beta-depleted transplantation in children. The CDR3 length is 14 residues. Per the germline V gene, CDR1 is MNHNS and CDR2 is SASEGT. V gave up 6 bases and J gave up 1 base; unmatched junction bases: 2. The library targeted TCRbeta and was prepared with unique molecular identifiers. TCRdb reprocessed the PCR reads via MiXCR and lists one record per CDR3 protein. The sample yields about 540,000 distinct CDR3 sequences, 15% to 20% seen once. This clonotype turned up a few times. This material consisted of PBMCs from the stem cell graft donor, taken from the stem cell graft. V usage is TRBV6-1 and J usage is TRBJ2-3, with 9 bases aligning to TRBD2. This receptor was taken from a human donor who donated a stem cell graft to a child with acute lymphoblastic leukemia. The CDR3 spells CASSQREGTDTQYF. CDR3 bases: TGTGCCAGCAGCCAGCGGGAGGGCACAGATACGCAGTATTTT.